The next 26 T cell receptor beta chains were all read from a single sample in a study of OX40 agonist ivuxolimab in advanced cancers. The table came from immunoSEQ multiplex PCR; TCRdb's copy has only in-frame clones and leaves some out. The data hold some 44,000 clones, with about 86% observed a single time. Sequenced material: CD4+ or CD8+ T cells sorted from blood, taken in a trial of the OX40 agonist ivuxolimab. These receptors came from an adult with an advanced solid tumor such as melanoma, head and neck, liver or kidney cancer.

J is TRBJ2-3 and V is TRBV5-1, with D maybe TRBD1 (5 bases). The CDR3 runs 14 residues. Trimming took off 5 bases at V and 6 bases at J, with 16 bases between the two ends. Per germline, CDR1 SGHRS and CDR2 YFSETQ. Written as DNA, the CDR3 is TGCGCCAGCAGAGGGGTTAATGGGGCCGATACGCAGTATTTT. Its protein is CASRGVNGADTQYF.

V is TRBV6-6 and J is TRBJ1-5, with D perhaps matching TRBD1 (5 bases). V was trimmed by 7 bases and J by 3 bases, leaving 13 bases between them. From germline, CDR1 is MNHNY and CDR2 SVGAGI (reference sequence). The CDR3 runs to 14 residues. DNA of the CDR3: TGTGCCAGCACTCCGGCACAGGACAATCAGCCCCAGCATTTT. Protein: CASTPAQDNQPQHF.

The chain joins TRBV4-2 to TRBJ2-1; D is perhaps TRBD1 or TRBD2 (6 bases each). Germline CDR1 and CDR2: LGHNA and YNFKEQ. Trimming removed 0 bases at V and 7 bases at J, with 22 bases between. This CDR3 is built from 18 residues. CDR3 amino acids: CASSQDVVVGGKTNEQFF. The CDR3 DNA reads TGTGCCAGCAGCCAAGATGTGGTGGTAGGGGGGAAGACGAATGAGCAGTTCTTC.

This CDR3 reads CASSSEGQAFGPWGYTF. The CDR3 coding sequence is TGTGCCAGCAGCTCAGAGGGACAGGCCTTTGGACCTTGGGGCTACACCTTC. The chain uses TRBV28 and TRBJ1-2; 8 nucleotides line up with TRBD1. V was clipped by 6 bases and J by 8 bases; unmatched bases: 20. The CDR3 is 17 residues long. Germline values: CDR1 MDHEN, CDR2 SYDVKM.

The chain combines TRBV10-3 with TRBJ1-1; D unclear. The CDR3 contains 11 residues. Germline-derived CDR1 and CDR2 are ENHRY and SYGVKD. Trimming cost V 3 bases and J 4 bases, with 3 bases left between them. For the CDR3, the DNA is TGTGCCATCAGTGATAGCACTGAAGCTTTCTTT. Translating gives CAISDSTEAFF.

This clone was counted between two and nine times. The chain links TRBV5-1 to TRBJ2-3, with 7 bases aligning to TRBD1. This CDR3 comprises 15 residues. The junction had 7 bases not matched to a gene; V was cut back by 2 bases and J by 4 bases. CDR1 is SGHRS, CDR2 YFSETQ, per germline. In DNA form, the CDR3 reads TGCGCCAGCAGCTTAGTCGGGACAGCTTCAGATACGCAGTATTTT. Its translation is CASSLVGTASDTQYF.

The chain carries TRBV28 and TRBJ2-2, with D possibly TRBD1 on 6 matching bases. The V end was cut by 2 bases, the J end by 4 bases, with 8 bases between. From germline, CDR1 is MDHEN and CDR2 SYDVKM. This CDR3 comprises 14 residues. The CDR3 nucleotides read TGTGCCAGCAGTTTAACAGGGTCCACCGGGGAGCTGTTTTTT. Translating it yields CASSLTGSTGELFF.

This clone was detected once. The gene calls are TRBV2 and TRBJ1-6; D might be TRBD1 (6 bases). Germline CDR1 is SNHLY and CDR2 is FYNNEI. The CDR3 covers 15 residues. The V end was cut by 4 bases, the J end by 7 bases, with 14 bases between. CDR3 region: CASSGGGQGNSPLHF. The CDR3 DNA is TGTGCCAGCAGTGGGGGGGGACAAGGAAATTCACCCCTCCACTTT.

The CDR3 protein is CASSRARDSISDTQYF. The DNA of the CDR3 is TGTGCCAGCAGTAGGGCCCGGGACAGCATTTCAGATACGCAGTATTTT. The chain couples TRBV2 to TRBJ2-3; 7 nucleotides align to TRBD1. In germline, CDR1 is SNHLY, CDR2 FYNNEI. J lost 4 bases, V lost 5 bases, and 12 bases had no gene match. There are 16 residues in the CDR3.

The chain couples TRBV30 to TRBJ1-2; D unclear. The V and J ends lost 3 bases and 5 bases respectively, with 19 bases between them. The CDR3 has 15 residues. Germline V gene data show CDR1 as GTSNPN and CDR2 as SVGIG (reference sequence). The CDR3 loop is CAWSGREQVTYGYTF. In nucleotides, the CDR3 is TGTGCCTGGAGCGGGAGGGAGCAAGTAACTTATGGCTACACCTTC.

The CDR3 loop reads CAWSSRAGGNTDTQYF. CDR3 nucleotides: TGTGCCTGGAGCTCTAGAGCGGGAGGGAACACAGATACGCAGTATTTT. This chain joins TRBV30 and TRBJ2-3; the match to TRBD2 covers 10 bases. CDR1 is GTSNPN, CDR2 SVGIG, per germline (reference sequence). This CDR3 contains 16 residues. V lost 3 bases to trimming and J lost 2 bases; unmatched junction nucleotides: 8.

This chain links TRBV4-2 with TRBJ1-5; possible D gene TRBD1, 5 bases. V shed 6 bases and J shed 7 bases, with 13 bases lying between them. The CDR3 sequence is 13 residues long. From germline, CDR1 is LGHNA and CDR2 YNFKEQ. This CDR3 reads CASSPPGGQPQHF. The CDR3 DNA reads as TGTGCCAGCAGTCCTCCCGGGGGGCAGCCCCAGCATTTT.

The rearrangement links TRBV18 to TRBJ1-3; D uncertain. CDR1 and CDR2 (germline): KGHSH, LQKENI. V lost 2 bases and J 4 bases, leaving 9 bases between the germline ends. The CDR3 extends over 14 amino acids. CDR3 DNA: TGTGCCAGCTCACCAGAAACGGGCGGAAACACCATATATTTT. It specifies CASSPETGGNTIYF. The full variable domain, its missing parts supplied by reference TRBV18 and TRBJ1-3, is NAGVMQNPRHLVRRRGQEARLRCSPMKGHSHVYWYRQLPEEGLKFMVYLQKENIIDESGMPKERFSAEFPKEGPSILRIQQVVRGDSAAYFCASSPETGGNTIYFGEGSWLTVV.

This clone was seen a few times. The chain recombines TRBV19 with TRBJ1-5, with unresolved D. Germline CDR1 is LNHDA and CDR2 is SQIVND (reference sequence). Deletions cut 3 bases from V and 4 bases from J, with 7 bases between. This CDR3 has 13 residues. For the CDR3, the DNA is TGTGCCAGTAGTATGGAAGGGAATCAGCCCCAGCATTTT. Protein product: CASSMEGNQPQHF. Based on the CDR3 plus reference TRBV19 and TRBJ1-5, the full variable domain is DGGITQSPKYLFRKEGQNVTLSCEQNLNHDAMYWYRQDPGQGLRLIYYSQIVNDFQKGDIAEGYSVSREKKESFPLTVTSAQKNPTAFYLCASSMEGNQPQHFGDGTRLSIL.

The rearrangement uses TRBV6-5 and TRBJ2-7; tentatively, D is TRBD2 (7 bases). The CDR3 is 14 residues long. The germline CDR1 and CDR2 sequences are MNHEY and SVGAGI. The V and J ends lost 7 bases and 2 bases respectively, with 15 bases between them. The CDR3 nucleotides are TGTGCCAGCACCCTCGGGGGGCGACCCTACGAGCAGTACTTC. It translates to CASTLGGRPYEQYF.

This clone was seen a handful of times. V usage is TRBV27 and J usage is TRBJ2-7; 8 bases agree with TRBD2. V shed 4 bases, J shed 7 bases, and the junction held 15 bases outside the gene matches. The germline CDR1 and CDR2 sequences are MNHEY and SMNVEV (reference sequence). The CDR3 spans 16 residues. DNA for the CDR3: TGTGCCAGCAGTTACCGTACGGGAGGGAGCCTTGGGGAGCAGTACTTC. The encoded protein is CASSYRTGGSLGEQYF.

For this clone: Mismatch with germline at one junction end may stem from a read error. The rearrangement uses TRBV19 and TRBJ2-7; D possibly corresponds to TRBD2 (6 bases). Germline V CDR1 and CDR2: LNHDA, SQIVND (reference sequence). The CDR3 extends over 12 amino acids. The CDR3 here is CASGGTSYGQYF. The CDR3, as DNA: TGTGCCAGCGGAGGGACCTCCTACGGGCAGTACTTC. Full variable domain (outside the CDR3, taken from reference TRBV19 and TRBJ2-7): DGGITQSPKYLFRKEGQNVTLSCEQNLNHDAMYWYRQDPGQGLRLIYYSQIVNDFQKGDIAEGYSVSREKKESFPLTVTSAQKNPTAFYLCASGGTSYGQYFGPGTRLTVT.

The V call is TRBV19, the J call TRBJ1-4, with D tentatively TRBD1 (6 bases). Germline V gene data show CDR1 as LNHDA and CDR2 as SQIVND (reference sequence). Trimming took 6 bases from V and 5 from J, leaving 19 bases between them. There are 16 residues in the CDR3. CDR3 sequence (DNA): TGTGCCAGTAGAGACAGGTTCGCCCCTGAAAATGAAAAACTGTTTTTT. This translates into CASRDRFAPENEKLFF.

The gene calls are TRBV30 and TRBJ2-6; no definite D call. The V gene's germline CDR1 is GTSNPN and CDR2 SVGIG (reference sequence). The V end was cut by 0 bases, the J end by 0 bases, with 9 bases between. There are 16 residues in the CDR3. CDR3 sequence (DNA): TGTGCCTGGAGTGTTGGGCAGTCCTCTGGGGCCAACGTCCTGACTTTC. It translates to CAWSVGQSSGANVLTF.

The genes are TRBV4-2 and TRBJ1-1; 8 positions match TRBD1. Germline assignment: CDR1 LGHNA and CDR2 YNFKEQ. Unmatched junction bases numbered 9, after V lost 0 bases and J lost 3 bases. The CDR3 contains 17 residues. CDR3 sequence reads: CASSQEYQGASYTEAFF. In DNA, the CDR3 is TGTGCCAGCAGCCAAGAATATCAGGGGGCGTCCTACACTGAAGCTTTCTTT.

The DNA of the CDR3 is TGTGCCAGCAGTTTTGACACCCAAGAGACCCAGTACTTC. It translates to CASSFDTQETQYF. V and J are TRBV28 and TRBJ2-5, with D unclear. The CDR3 covers 13 residues. Germline CDR1 reads MDHEN; CDR2 reads SYDVKM. Trimming took 3 bases from V and 1 from J, leaving 6 bases between them.

The chain uses TRBV10-3 and TRBJ1-1; TRBD1 matches at 8 bases. V lost 2 bases, J lost 1 base, and 0 bases stayed unmatched. The CDR3 sequence is 14 residues long. The germline CDR1 and CDR2 sequences are ENHRY and SYGVKD. CDR3 protein: CAISEDRGNTEAFF. The CDR3 region has the DNA TGTGCCATCAGTGAGGACAGGGGGAACACTGAAGCTTTCTTT.

CDR3 sequence reads: CASNPGQGLSGYTF. DNA of the CDR3: TGTGCCAGCAATCCGGGACAGGGTTTGAGCGGCTACACCTTC. This chain uses TRBV2 with TRBJ1-2; TRBD1 matches 9 bases. Germline CDR1 is SNHLY and CDR2 is FYNNEI. J lost 8 bases, V lost 7 bases, and 11 bases had no gene match. The CDR3 is made up of 14 amino acids.

V is TRBV9 and J is TRBJ1-2, with D hard to call. Germline-derived CDR1 and CDR2 are SGDLS and YYNGEE. This CDR3 has 13 residues. V lost 4 bases and J 8 bases, leaving 15 bases between the germline ends. The CDR3: CASSPGVYRGYTF. The CDR3 coding sequence is TGTGCCAGCAGCCCCGGGGTTTATCGCGGCTACACCTTC.

The CDR3 DNA is TGTGCCAGCGGAACCCCGGCTGAAGCTTTCTTT. Protein product: CASGTPAEAFF. V gene TRBV6-5 combines with J gene TRBJ1-1; D ambiguous. The germline V and J ends were trimmed by 8 bases and 6 bases, with 10 bases remaining between them. Per germline, CDR1 MNHEY and CDR2 SVGAGI. The CDR3 is 11 amino acids.

CDR3 DNA: TGTGCCAGCAGTTACTCCGCGACTAGCGAGCAAGAGACCCAGTACTTC. It translates to CASSYSATSEQETQYF. The V call is TRBV6-5, the J call TRBJ2-5; TRBD2 aligns across 8 bases. The germline V gene encodes CDR1 MNHEY and CDR2 SVGAGI. The ends lost 0 bases at V and 2 bases at J; junction bases unmatched: 5. The CDR3 runs 16 residues.